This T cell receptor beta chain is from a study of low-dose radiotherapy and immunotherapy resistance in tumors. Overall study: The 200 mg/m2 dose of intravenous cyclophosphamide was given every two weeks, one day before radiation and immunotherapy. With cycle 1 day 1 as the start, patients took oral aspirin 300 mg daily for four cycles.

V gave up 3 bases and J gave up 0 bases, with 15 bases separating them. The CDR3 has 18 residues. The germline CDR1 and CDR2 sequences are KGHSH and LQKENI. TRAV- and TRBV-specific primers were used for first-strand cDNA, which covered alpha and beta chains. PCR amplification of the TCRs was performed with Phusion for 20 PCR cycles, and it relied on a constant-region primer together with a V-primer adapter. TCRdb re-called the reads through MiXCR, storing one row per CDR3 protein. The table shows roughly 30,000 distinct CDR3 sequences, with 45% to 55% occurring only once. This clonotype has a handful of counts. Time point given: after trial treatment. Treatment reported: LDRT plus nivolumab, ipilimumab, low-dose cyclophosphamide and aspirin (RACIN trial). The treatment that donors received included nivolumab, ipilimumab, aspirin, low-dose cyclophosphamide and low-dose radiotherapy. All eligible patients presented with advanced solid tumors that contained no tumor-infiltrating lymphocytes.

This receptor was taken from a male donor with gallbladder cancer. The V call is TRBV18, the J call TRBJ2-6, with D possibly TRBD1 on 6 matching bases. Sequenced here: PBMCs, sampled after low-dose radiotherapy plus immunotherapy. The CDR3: CASSPRPGQDSGANVLTF. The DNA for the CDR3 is TGTGCCAGCTCACCTCGACCGGGACAAGACTCTGGGGCCAACGTCCTGACTTTC.